This section outlines one TCR beta chain sequence together with its context. The antigen it recognizes is unknown. No quality values exist for individual bases; no much larger clone is one base distant. This entry belongs to a study of cytomegalovirus exposure and HLA in healthy donors (dated by TCRdb to the late 2010s). Background for the entire study: An earlier analysis of some 620 of the donors reported approximately 300 Gb of sequence data and approximately 120 million unique TCR beta sequences obtained from roughly 170 million T cells. Roughly 300 gigabases of sequencing data and roughly 80 million unique TCR sequences made up an early release that covered several hundred HLA-typed donors. Of the 300 to 450 genotyped donors, around 81% fell in the genetic ancestry cluster associated with self-reported Caucasian donors. The study aimed to test whether cataloging public T cell receptors could reveal signatures of past pathogen exposure. The study profiled the T cell repertoires of about 640 subjects by immunosequencing and related them to cytomegalovirus serostatus. Besides the first cohort of 666 subjects, a separate validation cohort made up of some 110 different subjects was used. High-throughput TCR immunosequencing, statistical association of individual TCRs with disease status, and machine learning were combined to predict cytomegalovirus infection status. A later analysis re-examined previously published TCR beta repertoires from 600 to 700 donors and added high-resolution HLA genotyping to investigate patterns of TCR occurrence. Rather than drawing on any new phenotypic data, the later analysis identified candidate immune exposures from TCR beta sequences and the way those sequences occurred across donors. In an earlier analysis of around 540 of the donors, high-throughput TCR beta sequencing was used to judge whether each TCR beta V gene segment behaved as functional or pseudogenic. Alongside the repertoire data, information on donor age, sex, ethnicity and CMV serostatus was compiled. Genome-wide SNP genotypes for about three fifths of the 666 donors were used in a later genetic analysis, which treated that subset as a discovery cohort. Every repertoire in the discovery cohort had been generated on one and the same sequencing platform. HLA typing included class I and class II loci at four-digit resolution. The number of donors typed differed by locus, with about 629-630 for A, B, C, DRB1 and DQB1, over 500 for DQA1, 600 to 610 for DPA1, and roughly 450 for DPB1. Four or five DR-DQ haplotypes were handled as single units for association and clustering because linkage in the cohort was strong. On average, roughly 240,000 unique TCR beta nucleotide sequences were sequenced per donor among a few hundred genotyped donors of the cohort, with 15% to 20% of those sequences being non-productive. The paper as a whole reports these results and caveats: In a later analysis, several top co-occurrence clusters were reported to appear linked to parvovirus B19, influenza, CMV and Epstein-Barr virus. In a later genetic analysis, fewer N-insertions in productive TCRs were reported among donors in an Asian-associated ancestry cluster than the approximately 670-donor mean. In vitro tests confirmed that a few of the cytomegalovirus-associated TCR beta chains recognize cytomegalovirus antigens. The earlier analysis of 587 of the donors excluded approximately 15 rarely observed V segments, including chromosome 9 orphons, because counts were too low. Correlated functional status among segregating V segments might reflect linkage disequilibrium, but an unknown experimental factor could not be ruled out. According to a later analysis, most CMV-associated TCR beta chains appeared to be HLA-restricted, and the HLA associations seemed to be driven largely by CMV exposure. Strong co-occurrence of HLA alleles, especially DR and DQ, made assigning TCR associations to individual alleles difficult. Most TCR sequences were seen in very few donors, while some public TCRs were found in many individuals. In a later analysis, more than 15,000 TCR beta sequences were associated with specific HLA alleles at a false discovery rate of 0.05. The study listed 164 TCR beta chains as associated with cytomegalovirus. Because some donors lacked HLA typing at each locus, the association tests relied only on the typed subset. A cluster of highly shared sequence variants was judged likely to be a technical artifact of the sequencing pipeline. Presence/absence analyses assumed roughly uniform sequencing depth across donors, an assumption that may not hold. A further reported finding was that TCR beta sequences accurately predicted the HLA-A and HLA-B alleles for most subjects in the first cohort. Broadly in line with IMGT annotations, most TCR beta V segments showed up in productive rearrangements about 87% or about 30% of the time in an earlier analysis of about 500 of the donors. In this cohort, only TCR beta chains were sequenced, and detectable features were limited by the absence of alpha or paired-chain data. An association between a missense DCLRE1C variant and V-gene and J-gene trimming of TCR beta chains was found in a later genetic analysis and replicated in an independent cohort. In a later analysis, the rate of TCR association differed among HLA loci, with DRB1 alleles having the most associated TCRs and HLA-C alleles having the fewest. Cytomegalovirus status was reported to be diagnosed by the classifier with high specificity and sensitivity in both the original and validation cohorts. In a later analysis, HLA-associated TCR beta chains were found to be more clonally expanded and to have lower generation probabilities than equally common non-associated chains. CMV serostatus was the only immune exposure information available for the cohort. Some IMGT-functional V segments, including TRBV6-2 and TRBV6-3, could not be told apart with the 87-base-pair reads, so those segments were excluded. It was suggested by the authors that the approach could potentially be generalized to other disease states and immunological phenotypes.

Preparation of the library involved the immunoSEQ multiplex PCR assay. For the multiplex PCR, a mixture combining 60 forward primers for TCR Vbeta segments and 13 reverse primers for TCR Jbeta segments was used. The CDR3 region of rearranged TCR beta genes was amplified from genomic DNA with a multiplex PCR assay. The Illumina HiSeq System was used to sequence the amplified TCR beta libraries as 87-base-pair reads. Under the source paper's analysis protocol: In a later analysis, roughly 80 million unique TCR beta chains were counted across the roughly 610 repertoires, and roughly 11 million of these chains were shared by at least two donors. A nearest-neighbor algorithm error-corrected the raw reads and collapsed the reads into unique sequences, merging closely related sequences to remove PCR and sequencing errors. To assign V, D and J gene segments, CDR3 sequences were aligned to IMGT reference sequences. Each retained sequence needed at least a six-nucleotide match to both a V gene segment and a J gene segment. Rearrangements were called productive when the CDR3 lacked stop codons and stayed in frame with V and J; all others were non-productive. Following IMGT convention, CDR3 was defined as the stretch from the second conserved V-encoded cysteine up to the conserved J-encoded phenylalanine. The earlier analysis of about 530 of the donors excluded any sequence lacking an unambiguous match to a single V gene segment. In an earlier analysis of approximately 550 of the donors, V segments were called functional above 56.7% productive rearrangements and were called segregating when the between-donor standard deviation exceeded 5%. To diagnose cytomegalovirus status from the catalog of TCR beta chain sequences, a statistical classification framework was built. V and J gene assignment, in a later analysis, came from comparing TCR nucleotide sequences with IMGT/GENE-DB human TR gene sequences. Using the TCRdist pipeline, a later analysis assigned CDR3 sequences along with most-parsimonious VDJ recombination scenarios. In a later analysis, every TCR beta chain was defined by the combination of its CDR3 amino acid sequence and its V-gene family, and reads without a unique V-gene family were dropped. In a later analysis, around 650 highly shared, low-generation-probability nucleotide sequences were removed to address suspected cross-contamination and a sequencing artifact. For each public chain, a later analysis derived a clonal expansion index from normalized ranks of inferred template counts within each repertoire. In a later analysis, generation probabilities were computed using a VDJ recombination model fitted to out-of-frame rearrangements, and the results were checked against IGoR. Hypergeometric tests were used in a later analysis to score TCR-TCR, TCR-HLA and TCR-CMV co-occurrence, with a repertoire-size bias correction applied to the TCR pairs. False discovery rates were estimated in a later analysis by permuting HLA or CMV assignments 20 times. In a later analysis, co-occurring TCRs were grouped using DBSCAN, and TCRdist sequence similarity was added for clustering within HLA-allele-positive subsets. Repertoires with fewer than 30,000 or more than 120,000 public chains, plus five repertoires with anomalous nucleotide sharing, were excluded from co-occurrence clustering. The table comes from immuneACCESS by way of TCRdb, which keeps in-frame sequences with V and J called. Part of the clones is missing from these tables; in studies checked, under half for an unresolved V gene and the rest for unknown reasons. From that table come the V and J calls and clone size; the DNA was used to work out D and trimming. This sample gives over 150,000 clones in total; under 90% of them show up just once. The biggest ten clones account for 4% to 5.5% of the sample.

In total, roughly 670 healthy bone marrow donors made up the cohort. All cohort members were sampled while nominally healthy, although unrecorded immune exposures were likely present. The donor was CMV seronegative and belonged to the group of more than 300 seronegative cohort members. A peripheral blood sample was provided by each donor, and peripheral blood mononuclear cells were used for TCR beta sequencing. Genomic DNA was extracted from the blood cell samples with the Qiagen DNeasy Blood Extraction Kit. According to the germline V gene, CDR1 reads SGHAT and CDR2 reads FQNNGV. The CDR3, cysteine through phenylalanine, is 15 amino acids long. The CDR3 DNA has 45 bases and is translated from base 1. V lost 1 base and J lost 1 base; the stretch between them is 10 bases long.

The TCR sequence derives from a man aged 30 to 45 in good health and CMV-seronegative. Here the chain combines TRBV11-2 and TRBJ1-1; the D gene cannot be named for sure. The material sequenced was PBMCs. The DNA sequence is given as TGTGCCAGCAGCTTAGCCCCTCGGGGGAACACTGAAGCTTTCTTT. Translated, it gives CASSLAPRGNTEAFF. The variable domain in full, with residues beyond the CDR3 obtained from the reference TRBV11-2 and TRBJ1-1 genes, is EAGVAQSPRYKIIEKRQSVAFWCNPISGHATLYWYQQILGQGPKLLIQFQNNGVVDDSQLPKDRFSAERLKGVDSTLKIQPAKLEDSAVYLCASSLAPRGNTEAFFGQGTRLTVV.